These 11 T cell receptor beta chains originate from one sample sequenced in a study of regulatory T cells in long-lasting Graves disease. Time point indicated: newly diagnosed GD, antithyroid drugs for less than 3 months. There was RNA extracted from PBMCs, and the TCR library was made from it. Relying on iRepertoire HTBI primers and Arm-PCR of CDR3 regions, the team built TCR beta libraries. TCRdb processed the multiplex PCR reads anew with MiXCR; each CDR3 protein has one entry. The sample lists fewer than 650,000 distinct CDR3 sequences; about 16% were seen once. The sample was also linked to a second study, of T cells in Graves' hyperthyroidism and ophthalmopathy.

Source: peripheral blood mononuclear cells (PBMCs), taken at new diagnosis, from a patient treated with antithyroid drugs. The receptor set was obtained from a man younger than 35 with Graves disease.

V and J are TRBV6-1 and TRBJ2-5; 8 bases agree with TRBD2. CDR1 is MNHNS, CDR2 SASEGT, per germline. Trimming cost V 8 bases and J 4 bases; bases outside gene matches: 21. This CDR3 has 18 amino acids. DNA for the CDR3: TGTGCCAGCGCGAATTGGGAGTTGACGGGAGGGGTTGTAGAGACCCAGTACTTC. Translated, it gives CASANWELTGGVVETQYF.

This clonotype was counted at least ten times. In DNA form, the CDR3 reads TGTGCCAGCAGCACAACTCGGACAGGGAGAGTTTACGAGCAGTACTTC. This gives the protein CASSTTRTGRVYEQYF. The chain employs TRBV7-9 and TRBJ2-7; 8 bases are shared with TRBD1. There are 16 residues in the CDR3. The ends lost 5 bases at V and 4 bases at J; junction bases unmatched: 13. The germline V gene has CDR1 SEHNR and CDR2 FQNEAQ (reference sequence).

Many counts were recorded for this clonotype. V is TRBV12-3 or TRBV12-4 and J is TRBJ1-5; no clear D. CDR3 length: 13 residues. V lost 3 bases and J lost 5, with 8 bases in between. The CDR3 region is CASSLAHDQPQHF. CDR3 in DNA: TGTGCCAGCAGTTTGGCTCATGATCAGCCCCAGCATTTT.

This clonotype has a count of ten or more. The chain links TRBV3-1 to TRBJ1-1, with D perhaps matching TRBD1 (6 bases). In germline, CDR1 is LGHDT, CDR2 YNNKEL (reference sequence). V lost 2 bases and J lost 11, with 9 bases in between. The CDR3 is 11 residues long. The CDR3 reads CASSQKGVAFF. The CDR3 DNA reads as TGTGCCAGCAGCCAAAAGGGGGTCGCTTTCTTT.

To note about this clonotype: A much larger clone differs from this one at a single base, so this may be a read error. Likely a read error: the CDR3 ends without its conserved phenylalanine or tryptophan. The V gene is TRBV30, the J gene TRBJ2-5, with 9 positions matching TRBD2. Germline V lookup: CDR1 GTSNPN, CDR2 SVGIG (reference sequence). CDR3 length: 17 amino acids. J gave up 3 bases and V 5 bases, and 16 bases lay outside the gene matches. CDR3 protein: CAWLPRGAGGTKETQYS. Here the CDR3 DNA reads TGTGCCTGGCTGCCTAGGGGGGCGGGAGGGACAAAAGAGACCCAGTACTCC.

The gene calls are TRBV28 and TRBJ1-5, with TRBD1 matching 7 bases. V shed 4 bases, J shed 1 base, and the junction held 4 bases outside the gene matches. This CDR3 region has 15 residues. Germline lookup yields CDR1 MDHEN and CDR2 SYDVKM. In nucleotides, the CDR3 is TGTGCCAGCAGTTCGGCAGGGGGGAGCAATCAGCCCCAGCATTTT. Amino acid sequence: CASSSAGGSNQPQHF.

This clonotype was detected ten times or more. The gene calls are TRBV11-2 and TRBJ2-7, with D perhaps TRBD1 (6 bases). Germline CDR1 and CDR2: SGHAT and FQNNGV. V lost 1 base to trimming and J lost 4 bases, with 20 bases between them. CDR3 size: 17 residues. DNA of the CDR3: TGTGCCAGCAGCTTAGCTGACAATCGGACAGCACCTTACGAGCAGTACTTC. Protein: CASSLADNRTAPYEQYF.

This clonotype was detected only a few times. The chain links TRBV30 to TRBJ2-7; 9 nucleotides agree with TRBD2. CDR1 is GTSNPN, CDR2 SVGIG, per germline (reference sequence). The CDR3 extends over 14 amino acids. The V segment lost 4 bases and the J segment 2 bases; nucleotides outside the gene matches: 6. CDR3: CAWKALAGTYEQYF. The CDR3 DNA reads TGTGCCTGGAAGGCCCTAGCGGGGACCTACGAGCAGTACTTC.

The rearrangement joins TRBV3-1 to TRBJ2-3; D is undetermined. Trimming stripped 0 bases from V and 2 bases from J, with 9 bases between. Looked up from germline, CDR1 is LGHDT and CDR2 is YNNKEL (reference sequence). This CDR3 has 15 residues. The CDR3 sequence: CASSQDGYPTDTQYF. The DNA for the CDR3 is TGTGCCAGCAGCCAAGACGGGTATCCCACAGATACGCAGTATTTT.

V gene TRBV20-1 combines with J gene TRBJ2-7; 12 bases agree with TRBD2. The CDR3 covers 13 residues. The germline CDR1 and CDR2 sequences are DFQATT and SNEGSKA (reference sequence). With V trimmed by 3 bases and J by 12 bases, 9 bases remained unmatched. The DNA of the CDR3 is TGCAGTGCTAGGTCTGGACTAGCGGGATATCCGTACTTC. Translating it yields CSARSGLAGYPYF.

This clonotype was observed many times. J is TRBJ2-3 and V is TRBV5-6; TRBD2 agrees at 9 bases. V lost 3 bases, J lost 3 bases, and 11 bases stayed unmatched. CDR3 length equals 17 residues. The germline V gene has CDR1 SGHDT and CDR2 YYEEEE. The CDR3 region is CASSSPAESGRTDTQYF. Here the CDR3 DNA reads TGTGCCAGCAGCTCCCCGGCCGAGAGCGGGAGGACAGATACGCAGTATTTT.